One sample yielded the 18 T cell receptor beta chains listed below, sequenced in a study of cytomegalovirus exposure and HLA in healthy donors. Generated by immunoSEQ multiplex PCR, the TCRdb table keeps only in-frame clones and is missing some. Of 100,000 to 150,000 clones in the sample, 88% were seen once. Sample: PBMCs. These receptor sequences come from a man aged 25 to 40 in good health and CMV-seronegative.

The V call is TRBV11-2, the J call TRBJ2-7; 7 nucleotides line up with TRBD1. CDR1 SGHAT and CDR2 FQNNGV come from the germline V gene. The CDR3 is 15 residues long. Trimming at V came to 6 bases and at J to 3 bases, leaving 11 bases not matched to a gene. In DNA form, the CDR3 reads TGTGCCAGCAGACCCCGGGGTGGGACAGACTACGAGCAGTACTTC. Its translation: CASRPRGGTDYEQYF.

The chain combines TRBV11-2 with TRBJ1-4; no clear D. V lost 1 base and J lost 7, with 4 bases in between. The CDR3 loop spans 12 amino acids. Germline lookup yields CDR1 SGHAT and CDR2 FQNNGV. For the CDR3, the DNA is TGTGCCAGCAGCTTAGTCGGTGAAAAACTGTTTTTT. It yields the protein CASSLVGEKLFF.

The chain recombines TRBV5-4 with TRBJ2-1; TRBD2 agrees at 10 bases. The CDR3 consists of 16 residues. The germline V gene encodes CDR1 SGHNT and CDR2 YYREEE (reference sequence). Trimming took 3 bases from V and 6 from J; bases not matched to a gene: 9. The CDR3 protein is CASSSGGTSAFNEQFF. In nucleotides, the CDR3 is TGTGCCAGCAGCTCGGGAGGGACTAGCGCATTCAATGAGCAGTTCTTC.

The V call is TRBV19, the J call TRBJ2-7, with TRBD2 matching 9 bases. The CDR3 has 14 residues. V was pared by 6 bases and J by 0 bases, with 3 bases of the junction left unmatched. Per germline, CDR1 LNHDA and CDR2 SQIVND (reference sequence). The CDR3 nucleotides are TGTGCCAGTAGCGGCGGGAGGGGCTCCTACGAGCAGTACTTC. Protein product: CASSGGRGSYEQYF. Full variable domain (missing parts from reference TRBV19 and TRBJ2-7): DGGITQSPKYLFRKEGQNVTLSCEQNLNHDAMYWYRQDPGQGLRLIYYSQIVNDFQKGDIAEGYSVSREKKESFPLTVTSAQKNPTAFYLCASSGGRGSYEQYFGPGTRLTVT.

The genes are TRBV5-5 and TRBJ1-3; D gene unclear. Germline V gene sequence: CDR1 SGHKS, CDR2 YYEKEE (reference sequence). CDR3 length: 15 amino acids. Trimming pared 0 bases from V and 4 bases from J, leaving 11 bases between. CDR3 in DNA: TGTGCCAGCAGCTTGGAAGGACTCCTGGGAAACACCATATATTTT. Translated, it gives CASSLEGLLGNTIYF. The complete variable domain, with remaining parts taken from reference TRBV5-5 and TRBJ1-3, reads DAGVTQSPTHLIKTRGQQVTLRCSPISGHKSVSWYQQVLGQGPQFIFQYYEKEERGRGNFPDRFSARQFPNYSSELNVNALLLGDSALYLCASSLEGLLGNTIYFGEGSWLTVV.

This chain links TRBV6-5 with TRBJ2-7, with 9 bases that match TRBD1. The CDR3 contains 14 residues. Germline CDR1 is MNHEY and CDR2 is SVGAGI. V was pared by 6 bases and J by 4 bases, with 7 bases of the junction left unmatched. CDR3 in DNA: TGTGCCAGCAGCCGTATACAGGGGGCTTACGAGCAGTACTTC. Residues: CASSRIQGAYEQYF.

The chain combines TRBV9 with TRBJ2-5, with TRBD2 matching over 14 bases. This CDR3 spans 16 amino acids. Germline V gene sequence: CDR1 SGDLS, CDR2 YYNGEE. The J segment lost 5 bases and the V segment lost 3 bases, leaving 6 bases of the junction unmatched. CDR3 in amino acids: CASSGQTSGRGETQYF. The CDR3 nucleotides are TGTGCCAGCAGCGGCCAGACTAGCGGGAGGGGGGAGACCCAGTACTTC.

The DNA of the CDR3 is TGTGCCAGCTCGCCCCCCGGGACAGGGGACTATGGCTACACCTTC. Translating gives CASSPPGTGDYGYTF. The chain uses TRBV18 and TRBJ1-2; the match to TRBD1 covers 10 bases. Trimming removed 6 bases from V and 3 bases from J; junction bases left unmatched: 7. This CDR3 is built from 15 residues. In germline, CDR1 is KGHSH, CDR2 LQKENI.

The rearrangement links TRBV6-1 to TRBJ1-4; D is unresolved. This CDR3 contains 15 residues. V lost 3 bases to trimming and J lost 5 bases, with 13 bases between them. Germline CDR1 MNHNS, CDR2 SASEGT. Here the CDR3 DNA reads TGTGCCAGCAGTGATAATGACTATTCCAATGAAAAACTGTTTTTT. This codes for CASSDNDYSNEKLFF.

This clone was seen just once. The chain carries TRBV28 and TRBJ2-7, with TRBD1 identical over 8 bases. Germline V lookup: CDR1 MDHEN, CDR2 SYDVKM. V was clipped by 5 bases and J by 1 base; unmatched bases: 10. The CDR3 consists of 16 residues. The CDR3: CASSNIQGALSYEQYF. CDR3 bases: TGTGCCAGCAGTAACATTCAGGGGGCGCTTTCCTACGAGCAGTACTTC.

This clone was seen only a few times. This chain links TRBV7-2 with TRBJ2-7, with TRBD2 matching over 8 bases. This CDR3 has 14 amino acids. V was clipped by 7 bases and J by 5 bases; unmatched bases: 10. Per the germline V gene, CDR1 is SGHTA and CDR2 is FQGNSA. Written as DNA, the CDR3 is TGTGCCAGCACCAACCGGGGGGGTGGCAACGAGCAGTACTTC. Protein sequence: CASTNRGGGNEQYF.

This clone has just a few counts. V usage is TRBV6-5 and J usage is TRBJ2-7; possible D gene TRBD2, 5 bases. CDR1 is MNHEY, CDR2 SVGAGI, per germline. This CDR3 contains 12 residues. The V and J ends lost 7 bases and 6 bases respectively, with 13 bases between them. As DNA, the CDR3 is TGTGCCAGCACATTGTCAGGAGGCGAGCAGTACTTC. Translated, it gives CASTLSGGEQYF.

The chain combines TRBV6-6 with TRBJ1-1; maybe TRBD1 (5 bases). The CDR3 contains 15 residues. The V end lost 0 bases, the J end lost 1 base, and 9 bases lay between the germline ends. Germline V gene lookup returns CDR1 MNHNY and CDR2 SVGAGI (reference sequence). Here the CDR3 DNA reads TGTGCCAGCAGTTACTCCGGGGGGGGGAACACTGAAGCTTTCTTT. Protein: CASSYSGGGNTEAFF.

The sample holds one count of this clone. The CDR3 sequence: CASSFSSAARDTGELFF. Written as DNA, the CDR3 is TGTGCCAGCAGCTTTAGCTCTGCCGCGCGAGACACCGGGGAGCTGTTTTTT. The chain uses TRBV13 and TRBJ2-2; D is unresolved. Trimming removed 3 bases at V and 3 bases at J, with 17 bases between. Germline V gives CDR1 PRHDT, CDR2 FYEKMQ (reference sequence). This CDR3 region has 17 residues. The full variable domain, completed using reference TRBV13 and TRBJ2-2, is AAGVIQSPRHLIKEKRETATLKCYPIPRHDTVYWYQQGPGQDPQFLISFYEKMQSDKGSIPDRFSAQQFSDYHSELNMSSLELGDSALYFCASSFSSAARDTGELFFGEGSRLTVL.

J is TRBJ2-7 and V is TRBV18, with D uncertain. V was cut by 9 bases and J by 1 base, with 13 bases left in between. The CDR3 totals 13 residues. CDR1 KGHSH and CDR2 LQKENI come from the germline V gene. The CDR3 loop is CASSLGRSYEQYF. CDR3 coding DNA: TGTGCCAGTAGCCTCGGTAGGTCCTACGAGCAGTACTTC. The full variable domain, in which reference TRBV18 and TRBJ2-7 provide the parts outside the CDR3, is NAGVMQNPRHLVRRRGQEARLRCSPMKGHSHVYWYRQLPEEGLKFMVYLQKENIIDESGMPKERFSAEFPKEGPSILRIQQVVRGDSAAYFCASSLGRSYEQYFGPGTRLTVT.

The genes are TRBV4-3 and TRBJ2-7; the D gene is possibly TRBD2 (5 bases). CDR3 length equals 15 residues. Trimming took 0 bases from V and 0 from J, leaving 9 bases between them. Germline CDR1 is LGHNA and CDR2 is YSLEER. The CDR3 protein is CASSQDRDISYEQYF. DNA for the CDR3: TGCGCCAGCAGCCAAGACCGGGATATCTCCTACGAGCAGTACTTC.

The chain employs TRBV5-1 and TRBJ2-2; TRBD2 matches 10 bases. J gave up 7 bases and V 4 bases, and 7 bases lay outside the gene matches. This CDR3 is built from 15 residues. Germline assignment: CDR1 SGHRS and CDR2 YFSETQ. In DNA, the CDR3 is TGCGCCAGCAGCCCTCTAGCGGGAGCTATCGGGGAGCTGTTTTTT. Protein: CASSPLAGAIGELFF.

The V gene is TRBV6-5, the J gene TRBJ1-1; 8 bases map to TRBD1. Germline V gives CDR1 MNHEY, CDR2 SVGAGI. There are 14 residues in the CDR3. Trimming removed 4 bases from V and 10 bases from J; junction bases left unmatched: 11. CDR3 nucleotides: TGTGCCAGCAGTTCCGGACAGGGTCTTTTAACAGCTTTCTTT. Translating it yields CASSSGQGLLTAFF.